The rows below give T cell receptor beta chains drawn from one sample of a study of blood T cell repertoires in COVID-19. Using immunoSEQ multiplex PCR, the repertoire was profiled, and TCRdb retains in-frame clones only, with some absent. Of roughly 180,000 clones in the sample, 70% to 90% were seen once. Sequencing input: peripheral blood. The receptors were sampled from a woman in her thirties with acute or convalescent COVID-19. The CDR3 runs from the conserved cysteine through the conserved F or W. Fields, in order: V gene, CDR3 protein.

V: TRBV4-1; CDR3: CASSHGLSNQPQHF
V: TRBV6-5; CDR3: CASRSGQDLYGYTF
V: TRBV28; CDR3: CASSLPKTNRAQETQYF
V: TRBV18; CDR3: CASGPDYNEQFF
V: TRBV5-1; CDR3: CASSNRTGNTEAFF
V: TRBV7-2; CDR3: CASSSNFWAKLFF
V: TRBV3-1/TRBV3-2; CDR3: CASSPRVVGGYTF
V: TRBV4-1; CDR3: CASRRGLAGDNEQFF
V: TRBV30; CDR3: CAWSTPPVGEQYF
V: TRBV4-1; CDR3: CASSQDRWAEQYF
V: TRBV30; CDR3: CACMTPGQGNSPLHF
V: TRBV11-1; CDR3: CASSPKLVLGQETQYF
V: TRBV3-1/TRBV3-2; CDR3: CASSQARQNLGYEQYF
V: TRBV28; CDR3: CASTEGGGTEAFF
V: TRBV2; CDR3: CASSEGQGLNSPLHF
V: TRBV2; CDR3: CASRRDSPLHF
V: TRBV20-1; CDR3: CSASIQGNSPLHF
V: TRBV6-6; CDR3: CASSSSGTSGTGELFF
V: TRBV7-2; CDR3: CASSPGQVIGYTF
V: TRBV11-3; CDR3: CASGANRADEQFF
V: TRBV24-1; CDR3: CATSDLQGEKLFF
V: TRBV5-1; CDR3: CASSFSVNTEAFF
V: TRBV5-1; CDR3: CASSLGRAGNTEAFF
V: TRBV7-9; CDR3: CASSLALAGGHYNEQFF
V: TRBV2; CDR3: CASTFSRSYNEQFF
V: TRBV9; CDR3: CASSVGRSTDTQYF
V: TRBV10-3; CDR3: CAVTGYGEQYF
V: TRBV7-2; CDR3: CASSLLGQRNTEAFF
V: TRBV30; CDR3: CAWSVRKGISGELFF
V: TRBV5-1; CDR3: CASSPLEGALDTQYF
V: TRBV7-8; CDR3: CASSWDRYTDTQYF
V: TRBV6-1; CDR3: CASSEWGQGSYNEQFF
V: TRBV4-2; CDR3: CASSQVRETQYF
V: TRBV10-2; CDR3: CASSQNQETQYF